A selection of T cell receptor beta chains follows, all from one sample in a study of Graves' ophthalmopathy and Graves' hyperthyroidism. TCRdb fed the multiplex PCR reads into MiXCR, producing one record per CDR3 protein. This sample has about 220,000 distinct CDR3 sequences, with about 22% found just once. Sequencing used peripheral blood. Receptors originate from a woman aged 45-65 years with Graves' ophthalmopathy. Each CDR3 is given with its conserved first and last residue. Fields, in order: V gene, D gene, J gene, clone size, CDR3 protein, CDR3 DNA. The D gene is left open where the match is weak. Not every row has a clone size; where given, it reads once, few, many or a size class.

>TRBV25-1|NA|TRBJ2-2|many
CASTGSRTGELFF
TGTGCCAGTACAGGGTCGAGGACCGGGGAGCTGTTTTTT
>TRBV5-1|NA|TRBJ2-6|NA
CASSLDRTGANVLTF
TGCGCCAGCAGCTTGGACAGGACCGGGGCCAACGTCCTGACTTTC
>TRBV11-3|NA|TRBJ2-5|many
CASSRREVETQYF
TGTGCCAGCAGTCGAAGGGAGGTAGAGACCCAGTACTTC
>TRBV28|NA|TRBJ2-7|many
CASFDRAYEQYF
TGTGCCAGTTTCGACAGAGCCTACGAGCAGTACTTC
>TRBV12-3/TRBV12-4|TRBD1|TRBJ2-5|NA
CASRETGRGTQYF
TGTGCCAGCAGGGAGACAGGGAGAGGGACCCAGTACTTC
>TRBV2|NA|TRBJ1-5|many
CASSGVLSDQPQHF
TGTGCCAGCAGTGGGGTGTTGTCGGATCAGCCCCAGCATTTT
>TRBV7-2|NA|TRBJ2-7|NA
CASSSSGSTVYEQYF
TGTGCCAGCAGCTCATCGGGAAGCACGGTGTACGAGCAGTACTTC
>TRBV15|TRBD2|TRBJ2-7|many
CATSRDTRVTGGEQYF
TGTGCCACCAGCAGAGATACTCGGGTCACGGGAGGCGAGCAGTACTTC
>TRBV5-1|TRBD2|TRBJ2-5|few
CASSPGLAGEVGETQYF
TGCGCCAGCAGCCCGGGACTAGCGGGAGAGGTTGGAGAGACCCAGTACTTC
>TRBV24-1|NA|TRBJ2-5|NA
CATSESLQGKLSETQYF
TGTGCCACCAGTGAAAGCTTACAGGGAAAGTTATCAGAGACCCAGTACTTC
>TRBV11-3|NA|TRBJ2-7|many
CASSGQQGEQYF
TGTGCCAGCAGCGGTCAACAGGGAGAGCAGTACTTC
>TRBV12-3/TRBV12-4|NA|TRBJ2-7|many
CASSQPAGLYEQYF
TGTGCCAGCAGTCAACCCGCCGGGCTTTACGAGCAGTACTTC
>TRBV20-1|TRBD2|TRBJ2-5|many
CSALNGRMVETQYF
TGCAGTGCTCTCAACGGGAGGATGGTGGAGACCCAGTACTTC
>TRBV20-1|TRBD2|TRBJ2-5|many
CSAAAGVSETQYF
TGCAGTGCTGCAGCGGGAGTCAGTGAGACCCAGTACTTC
>TRBV3-1|NA|TRBJ2-5|NA
CASSQGAGVRTQYF
TGTGCCAGCAGCCAAGGGGCAGGGGTGAGGACCCAGTACTTC
>TRBV6-5|NA|TRBJ2-5|many
CASSYVGIVSTQYF
TGTGCCAGCAGTTACGTTGGGATTGTATCGACCCAGTACTTC
>TRBV6-1|TRBD1|TRBJ1-2|NA
CASSERTGVTF
TGTGCCAGCAGTGAAAGGACAGGAGTCACCTTC
>TRBV4-1|NA|TRBJ1-3|many
CASSQVSRGGGGGNTIYF
TGCGCCAGCAGCCAAGTTTCGAGGGGTGGGGGGGGAGGAAACACCATATATTTT
>TRBV11-2|NA|TRBJ1-1|many
CASSLPAFETVTEAFF
TGTGCCAGCAGCCTTCCAGCGTTCGAAACGGTCACTGAAGCTTTCTTT
>TRBV27|TRBD2|TRBJ2-5|NA
CASSLSIAGAVETQYF
TGTGCCAGCAGTTTATCCATAGCGGGAGCCGTGGAGACCCAGTACTTC
>TRBV28|NA|TRBJ1-1|many
CASSPRVGTEAFF
TGTGCCAGCAGCCCGCGGGTGGGGACTGAAGCTTTCTTT
>TRBV12-3/TRBV12-4|NA|TRBJ2-7|NA
CASSLRAGRSLYEQYF
TGTGCCAGCAGTTTAAGGGCGGGACGGAGTCTCTACGAGCAGTACTTC